This TCR beta chain was sequenced for a study of blood T cell repertoires in COVID-19. Study summary: Sources were T cells, B-cell-depleted T cells, or PBMCs; the material itself was cDNA or gDNA.

In the original processing: Reference gene primer amplification gave estimated nucleated cell counts. Profiling relied on immunoSEQ multiplex PCR, and the TCRdb table lists in-frame clones only, not all of them. The DNA was the basis for D and trimming; V, J and clone size are from that table. The data show some 150,000 clones, about nine tenths seen once. Those enrolled in Seattle joined during active infection and were followed longitudinally afterward. The specimen sequenced was peripheral blood. The sequence was collected from an older woman with COVID-19, enrolled during active disease.

CDR3: CASSLAGAGTDTQYF. As DNA, the CDR3 is TGTGCCAGCAGCTTAGCGGGAGCAGGCACAGATACGCAGTATTTT. The chain employs TRBV7-8 and TRBJ2-3; D may be TRBD2 (5 bases). This CDR3 contains 15 residues. CDR1 SGHVS and CDR2 FQNEAQ come from the germline V gene. V lost 0 bases, J lost 1 base, and 8 bases lay in between.